The 20 T cell receptor beta chains reported below all come from one sample, sequenced in a study of T cell repertoires in cytomegalovirus infection. These TCRs are of unknown antigen specificity. One entry per CDR3 protein, called by TCRdb with MiXCR from the reads. The data hold 450,000 to 600,000 distinct CDR3 sequences, with around a third observed a single time. This specimen was cultured PBMCs, taken from culture after CMV antigen stimulation. The receptors shown here come from a human donor in good health (CMV status not recorded). Some clones in this sample may be carry-over from other donors' samples.

The chain carries TRBV6-8 and TRBJ2-7; perhaps TRBD2 as D (5 bases). Trimming shortened V by 4 bases and J by 3 bases, and 16 bases separated the two germline ends. This CDR3 has 15 amino acids. Germline V gene lookup returns CDR1 MNHGY and CDR2 SAAAGT. The CDR3 protein is CASSFRHNGGYEQYF. The DNA of the CDR3 is TGTGCCAGCAGTTTCCGACATAACGGAGGCTACGAGCAGTACTTC.

In nucleotides, the CDR3 is TGTGCCAGCAGTGAGCCACTAGCGGGGTCGGGGGAGACCCAGTACTTC. It specifies CASSEPLAGSGETQYF. The chain is built from TRBV25-1 and TRBJ2-5; 10 bases align to TRBD2. Unmatched junction bases numbered 9, after V lost 3 bases and J lost 5 bases. The germline V gene encodes CDR1 MGHDK and CDR2 SYGVNS. The CDR3 sequence is 16 residues long.

This clonotype was seen a handful of times. In DNA, the CDR3 is TGTGCCAGCAGTTTAGTTTGGTACACTGAAGCTTTCTTT. Translating it yields CASSLVWYTEAFF. The chain recombines TRBV27 with TRBJ1-1; D gene ambiguous. Germline assignment: CDR1 MNHEY and CDR2 SMNVEV (reference sequence). This CDR3 has 13 residues. Trimming stripped 2 bases from V and 3 bases from J, with 7 bases between.

This clonotype was picked up a small number of times. This chain uses TRBV6-2 or TRBV6-3 with TRBJ1-1, with TRBD1 as a possible D gene (5 bases). CDR3 length: 13 amino acids. With 2 bases removed from V and 5 bases from J, the gap between germline ends came to 9 bases. In germline, CDR1 is MNHEY, CDR2 SVGEGT. The CDR3 sequence: CASSYEGRTEAFF. The CDR3 DNA reads as TGTGCCAGCAGTTACGAGGGGCGGACTGAAGCTTTCTTT.

This clonotype showed up just a few times. This rearrangement joins TRBV20-1 to TRBJ2-3, with D perhaps TRBD2 (7 bases). The V and J ends lost 6 bases and 1 base respectively, with 14 bases between them. The germline V gene has CDR1 DFQATT and CDR2 SNEGSKA (reference sequence). This CDR3 region has 14 residues. The CDR3 DNA reads as TGCAGTGCCCGACGCGGGGGCGGCACAGATACGCAGTATTTT. It translates to CSARRGGGTDTQYF.

This clonotype was counted many times. The chain recombines TRBV7-2 with TRBJ1-1; D is perhaps TRBD1 (5 bases). V was pared by 0 bases and J by 1 base, with 9 bases between. CDR3 length equals 15 residues. CDR1 SGHTA and CDR2 FQGNSA come from the germline V gene. The CDR3 here is CASSLAGTQNTEAFF. The CDR3 DNA reads TGTGCCAGCAGCTTAGCCGGGACTCAGAACACTGAAGCTTTCTTT.

A few counts support this clonotype. The chain joins TRBV4-1 to TRBJ2-3, with D hard to call. The CDR3 consists of 15 residues. In germline, CDR1 is MGHRA, CDR2 YSYEKL. The V end lost 1 base, the J end lost 0 bases, and 8 bases lay between the germline ends. The CDR3 sequence: CASSQGPDSTDTQYF. The CDR3 DNA reads TGCGCCAGCAGCCAAGGTCCAGATAGCACAGATACGCAGTATTTT.

The chain is built from TRBV4-3 and TRBJ1-6; D is undetermined. Germline V CDR1 and CDR2: LGHNA, YSLEER. CDR3 length equals 16 residues. V lost 1 base, J lost 8 bases, and 15 bases lay in between. The CDR3 bases are TGCGCCAGCAGCCAAGGACGGGTAGGGAGGGATTCACCCCTCCACTTT. This codes for CASSQGRVGRDSPLHF.

The V gene is TRBV10-3, the J gene TRBJ2-1; 10 bases line up with TRBD2. The ends lost 8 bases at V and 5 bases at J; junction bases unmatched: 3. The CDR3 loop spans 13 amino acids. Germline V gives CDR1 ENHRY, CDR2 SYGVKD. This CDR3 reads CAISGTSDNEQFF. The CDR3 coding sequence is TGTGCCATCTCTGGGACTAGCGACAATGAGCAGTTCTTC.

V and J are TRBV19 and TRBJ1-5; no definite D call. The CDR3 runs 15 residues. The ends were cut back, 3 bases at V and 3 bases at J, with 12 bases in the middle. CDR1 is LNHDA, CDR2 SQIVND, per germline (reference sequence). Here the CDR3 reads CASSMAGQYNQPQHF. The CDR3 nucleotides are TGTGCCAGTAGTATGGCCGGGCAATACAATCAGCCCCAGCATTTT. The whole variable domain, remainder taken from reference TRBV19 and TRBJ1-5, is DGGITQSPKYLFRKEGQNVTLSCEQNLNHDAMYWYRQDPGQGLRLIYYSQIVNDFQKGDIAEGYSVSREKKESFPLTVTSAQKNPTAFYLCASSMAGQYNQPQHFGDGTRLSIL.

This clonotype has only a few counts. CDR3 region: CASSQDPDRNQPQHF. CDR3 nucleotide sequence: TGCGCCAGCAGCCAAGACCCAGACCGAAATCAGCCCCAGCATTTT. V and J are TRBV4-1 and TRBJ1-5, with D uncertain. V lost 0 bases and J lost 4, with 10 bases in between. The CDR3 is 15 amino acids. Germline V CDR1 and CDR2: MGHRA, YSYEKL.

The CDR3 loop is CASSYGGSGYEQFF. The CDR3 region has the DNA TGTGCCAGCAGCTACGGCGGGAGCGGCTATGAGCAGTTCTTC. The chain employs TRBV7-6 and TRBJ2-1; 7 nucleotides match TRBD2. The CDR3 extends over 14 amino acids. The junction had 8 bases not matched to a gene; V was cut back by 4 bases and J by 8 bases. Germline CDR1 is SGHVS and CDR2 is FNYEAQ.

This rearrangement joins TRBV9 to TRBJ2-2; D is possibly TRBD2 (6 bases). The CDR3 has 16 residues. CDR1 SGDLS and CDR2 YYNGEE come from the germline V gene. Trimming cost V 0 bases and J 3 bases, with 12 bases left between them. The CDR3 protein is CASSVGPAGYTGELFF. CDR3 nucleotide sequence: TGTGCCAGCAGCGTAGGGCCGGCGGGATACACCGGGGAGCTGTTTTTT.

The chain uses TRBV9 and TRBJ1-1, with a possible D match to TRBD1 (6 bases). V lost 0 bases and J lost 5, with 14 bases in between. The germline V gene has CDR1 SGDLS and CDR2 YYNGEE. The CDR3 extends over 15 amino acids. The DNA of the CDR3 is TGTGCCAGCAGCGTAGAGGGGGACCAATCGACTGAAGCTTTCTTT. Translating gives CASSVEGDQSTEAFF.

This clonotype was detected a few times. The genes are TRBV7-2 and TRBJ2-7; D gene ambiguous. CDR1 SGHTA and CDR2 FQGNSA come from the germline V gene. The V gene lost 1 base and the J gene lost 1 base, with 11 bases spanning the gap. The CDR3 is made up of 15 amino acids. The CDR3 here is CASSLVAGDSYEQYF. CDR3 bases: TGTGCCAGCAGCTTAGTGGCAGGCGATTCCTACGAGCAGTACTTC.

The count of this clonotype is one. J is TRBJ2-5 and V is TRBV19; D gene uncertain. Germline values: CDR1 LNHDA, CDR2 SQIVND (reference sequence). CDR3 length equals 12 residues. V lost 0 bases and J 7 bases, leaving 6 bases between the germline ends. CDR3 amino acids: CASSIESGTQYF. Written as DNA, the CDR3 is TGTGCCAGTAGTATAGAGTCCGGGACCCAGTACTTC.

V is TRBV6-5 and J is TRBJ2-3; weak D call: TRBD2 (6 bases). Deletions cut 6 bases from V and 4 bases from J, with 17 bases between. CDR1 and CDR2 (germline): MNHEY, SVGAGI. The CDR3 contains 15 residues. For the CDR3, the DNA is TGTGCCAGCAGACTGGGACTCTATGCCTCAGATACGCAGTATTTT. It specifies CASRLGLYASDTQYF.

The V call is TRBV29-1, the J call TRBJ2-1; 10 bases fit TRBD2. The CDR3 has 12 residues. Trimming cost V 5 bases and J 6 bases; bases outside gene matches: 1. Per germline, CDR1 SQVTM and CDR2 ANQGSEA. The CDR3 DNA follows: TGCAGCGTTAGCGGGAGGGCCAATGAGCAGTTCTTC. Its protein product is CSVSGRANEQFF.

This clonotype was counted only a few times. The chain is built from TRBV7-9 and TRBJ2-1; D ambiguous. V was shortened by 1 base and J by 7 bases, with 14 bases between the two germline ends. The CDR3 extends over 15 amino acids. Per the germline V gene, CDR1 is SEHNR and CDR2 is FQNEAQ (reference sequence). As DNA, the CDR3 is TGTGCCAGCAGCTTAGTGCTAGAAGGGCGGAATGAGCAGTTCTTC. Encoded protein: CASSLVLEGRNEQFF.

The CDR3 coding sequence is TGTGCCAGCTCACCTGGGGACGGTGAGTTCTTC. Its translation: CASSPGDGEFF. The chain couples TRBV18 to TRBJ2-1, with D perhaps being TRBD1 or TRBD2 (5 bases each). The length of the CDR3 is 11 residues. V shed 3 bases and J shed 14 bases, with 11 bases lying between them. Germline V gene data show CDR1 as KGHSH and CDR2 as LQKENI.